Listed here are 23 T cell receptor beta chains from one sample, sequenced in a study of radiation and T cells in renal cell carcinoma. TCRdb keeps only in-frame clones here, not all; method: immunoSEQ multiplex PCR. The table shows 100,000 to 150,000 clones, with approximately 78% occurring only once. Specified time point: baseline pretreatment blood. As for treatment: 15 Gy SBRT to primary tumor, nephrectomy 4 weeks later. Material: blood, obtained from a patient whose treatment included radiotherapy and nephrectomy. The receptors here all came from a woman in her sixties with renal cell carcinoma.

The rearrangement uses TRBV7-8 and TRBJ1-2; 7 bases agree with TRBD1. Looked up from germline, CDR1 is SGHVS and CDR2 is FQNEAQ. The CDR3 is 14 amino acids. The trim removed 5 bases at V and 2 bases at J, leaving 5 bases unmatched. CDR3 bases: TGTGCCAGCAGCCCCTACAGGGGAAACTATGGCTACACCTTC. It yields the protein CASSPYRGNYGYTF.

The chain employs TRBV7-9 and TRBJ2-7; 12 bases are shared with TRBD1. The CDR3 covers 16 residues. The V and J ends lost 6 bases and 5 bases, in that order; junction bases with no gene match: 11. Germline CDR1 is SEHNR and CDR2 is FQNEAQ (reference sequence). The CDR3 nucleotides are TGTGCCAGCAGTGGGACAGGGGGCGATTTTTTCGACGAGCAGTACTTC. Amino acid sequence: CASSGTGGDFFDEQYF.

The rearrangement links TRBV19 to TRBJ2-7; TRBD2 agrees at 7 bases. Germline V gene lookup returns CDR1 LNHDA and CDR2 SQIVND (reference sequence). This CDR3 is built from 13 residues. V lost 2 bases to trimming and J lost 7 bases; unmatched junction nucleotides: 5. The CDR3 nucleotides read TGTGCCAGTAGTATACGGCCCGGGAGGGAGCAGTACTTC. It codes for CASSIRPGREQYF. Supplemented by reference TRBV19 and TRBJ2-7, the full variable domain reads DGGITQSPKYLFRKEGQNVTLSCEQNLNHDAMYWYRQDPGQGLRLIYYSQIVNDFQKGDIAEGYSVSREKKESFPLTVTSAQKNPTAFYLCASSIRPGREQYFGPGTRLTVT.

The CDR3 reads CASSLTTGAWEQYF. The CDR3 bases are TGTGCCAGCAGTCTAACCACTGGGGCCTGGGAGCAGTACTTC. V usage is TRBV27 and J usage is TRBJ2-7; D possibly corresponds to TRBD1 (5 bases). The CDR3 spans 14 residues. CDR1 is MNHEY and CDR2 is SMNVEV in the germline V gene (reference sequence). The V gene lost 5 bases and the J gene lost 7 bases, with 18 bases spanning the gap.

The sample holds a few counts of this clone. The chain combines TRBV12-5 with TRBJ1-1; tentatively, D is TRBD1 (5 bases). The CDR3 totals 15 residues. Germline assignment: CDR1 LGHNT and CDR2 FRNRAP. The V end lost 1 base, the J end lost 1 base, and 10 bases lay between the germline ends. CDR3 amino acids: CASGLGDGTNTEAFF. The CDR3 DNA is TGTGCTAGTGGTTTGGGGGACGGGACGAACACTGAAGCTTTCTTT.

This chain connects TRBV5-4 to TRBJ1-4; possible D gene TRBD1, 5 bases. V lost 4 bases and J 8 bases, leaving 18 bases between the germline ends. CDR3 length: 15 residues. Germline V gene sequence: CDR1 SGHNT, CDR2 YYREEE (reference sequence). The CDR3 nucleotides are TGTGCCAGCAGCCAAGATGACAGATTAAGGGAAAAACTGTTTTTT. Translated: CASSQDDRLREKLFF.

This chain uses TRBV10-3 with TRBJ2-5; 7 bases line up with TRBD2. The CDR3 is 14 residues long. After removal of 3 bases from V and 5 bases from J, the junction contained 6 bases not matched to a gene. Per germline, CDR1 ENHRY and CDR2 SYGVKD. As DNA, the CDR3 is TGTGCCATCAGTGAACGGGGGGAGAGGGAGACCCAGTACTTC. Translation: CAISERGERETQYF.

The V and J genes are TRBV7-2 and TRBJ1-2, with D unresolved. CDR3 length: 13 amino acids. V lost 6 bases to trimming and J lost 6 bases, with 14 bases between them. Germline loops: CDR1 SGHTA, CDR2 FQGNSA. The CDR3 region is CASRENKLHGYTF. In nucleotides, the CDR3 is TGTGCCAGCAGGGAGAACAAATTGCATGGCTACACCTTC. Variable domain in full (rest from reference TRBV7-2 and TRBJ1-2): GAGVSQSPSNKVTEKGKDVELRCDPISGHTALYWYRQSLGQGLEFLIYFQGNSAPDKSGLPSDRFSAERTGGSVSTLTIQRTQQEDSAVYLCASRENKLHGYTFGSGTRLTVV.

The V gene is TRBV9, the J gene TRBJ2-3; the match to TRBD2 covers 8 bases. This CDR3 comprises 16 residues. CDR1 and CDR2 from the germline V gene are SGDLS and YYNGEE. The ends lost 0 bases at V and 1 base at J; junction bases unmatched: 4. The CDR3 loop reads CASSVEAGGGTDTQYF. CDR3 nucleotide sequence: TGTGCCAGCAGCGTAGAGGCGGGAGGAGGCACAGATACGCAGTATTTT.

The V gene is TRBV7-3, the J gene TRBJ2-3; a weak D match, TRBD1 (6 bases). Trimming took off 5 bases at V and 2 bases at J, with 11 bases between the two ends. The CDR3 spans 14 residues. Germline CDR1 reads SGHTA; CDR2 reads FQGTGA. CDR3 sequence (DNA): TGTGCCAGCAGCCGCGACAGGTACACAGATACGCAGTATTTT. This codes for CASSRDRYTDTQYF.

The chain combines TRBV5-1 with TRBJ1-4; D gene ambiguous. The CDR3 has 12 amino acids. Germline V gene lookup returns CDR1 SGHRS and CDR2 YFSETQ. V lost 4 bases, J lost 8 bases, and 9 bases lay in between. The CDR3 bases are TGCGCCAGCAGCCCTGGTCGGGAAAAACTGTTTTTT. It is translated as CASSPGREKLFF.

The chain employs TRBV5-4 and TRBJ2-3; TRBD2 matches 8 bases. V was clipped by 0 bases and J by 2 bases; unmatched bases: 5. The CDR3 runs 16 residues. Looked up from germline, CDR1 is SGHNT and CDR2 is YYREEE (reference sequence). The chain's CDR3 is CASSLELAAYTDTQYF. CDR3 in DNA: TGTGCCAGCAGCTTGGAACTAGCGGCTTACACAGATACGCAGTATTTT.

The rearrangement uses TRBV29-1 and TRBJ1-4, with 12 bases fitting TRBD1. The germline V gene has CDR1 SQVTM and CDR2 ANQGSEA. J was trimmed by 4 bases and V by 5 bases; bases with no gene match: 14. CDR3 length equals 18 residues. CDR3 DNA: TGCAGCGTTACAGGAATACCGGGACAGGGGGCGATTAATGAAAAACTGTTTTTT. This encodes CSVTGIPGQGAINEKLFF.

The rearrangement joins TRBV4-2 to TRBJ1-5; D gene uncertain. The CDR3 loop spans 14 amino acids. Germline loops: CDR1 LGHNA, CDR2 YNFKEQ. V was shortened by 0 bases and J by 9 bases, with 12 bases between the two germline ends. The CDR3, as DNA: TGTGCCAGCAGCCAAGACATAGTCCAGTCGCCCCAGCATTTT. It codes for CASSQDIVQSPQHF.

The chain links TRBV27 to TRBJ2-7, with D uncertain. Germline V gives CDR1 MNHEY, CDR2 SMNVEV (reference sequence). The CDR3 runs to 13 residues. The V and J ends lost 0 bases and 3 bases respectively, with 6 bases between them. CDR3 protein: CASSLSFSYEQYF. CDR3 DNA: TGTGCCAGCAGTTTATCGTTCAGCTACGAGCAGTACTTC.

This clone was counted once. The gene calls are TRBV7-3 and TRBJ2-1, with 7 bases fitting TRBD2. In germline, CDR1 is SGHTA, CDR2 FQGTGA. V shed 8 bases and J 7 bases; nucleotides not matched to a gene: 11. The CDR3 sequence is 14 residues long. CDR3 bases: TGTGCCAGCGGTCTGGCGGGAGCTGTAAATGAGCAGTTCTTC. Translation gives CASGLAGAVNEQFF.

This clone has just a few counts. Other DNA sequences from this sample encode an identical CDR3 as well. The CDR3 loop is CASSQGGTNEKLFF. The DNA for the CDR3 is TGTGCCAGCAGCCAAGGAGGAACTAATGAAAAACTGTTTTTT. The chain carries TRBV4-2 and TRBJ1-4; D is ambiguous. The CDR3 contains 14 residues. Germline V gene sequence: CDR1 LGHNA, CDR2 YNFKEQ. The V and J ends lost 1 base and 1 base respectively, with 4 bases between them.

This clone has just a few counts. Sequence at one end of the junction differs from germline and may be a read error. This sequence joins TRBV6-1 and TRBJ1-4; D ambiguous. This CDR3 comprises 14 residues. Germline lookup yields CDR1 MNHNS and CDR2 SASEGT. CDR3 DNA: TGTGCCAGCAGCGAAGGGTCCCTTAATGAAAAACTGTTTTTT. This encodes CASSEGSLNEKLFF.

The CDR3 is CASSPRDRSKNIQYF. The CDR3 DNA follows: TGTGCCAGCAGTCCACGTGACAGATCGAAAAACATTCAGTACTTC. The J gene is TRBJ2-4, the V gene TRBV6-6, with TRBD1 as a possible D gene (5 bases). The CDR3 consists of 15 residues. The V end lost 5 bases, the J end lost 4 bases, and 15 bases lay between the germline ends. Germline V gene data show CDR1 as MNHNY and CDR2 as SVGAGI (reference sequence).

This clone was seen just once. The CDR3 DNA follows: TGTGCCAGCAGCCCTGTATACAATGAGCAGTTCTTC. As protein: CASSPVYNEQFF. The J gene is TRBJ2-1, the V gene TRBV7-9, with D hard to call. CDR3 length: 12 residues. Trimming removed 5 bases from V and 4 bases from J, with 6 bases in between. Per the germline V gene, CDR1 is SEHNR and CDR2 is FQNEAQ (reference sequence).

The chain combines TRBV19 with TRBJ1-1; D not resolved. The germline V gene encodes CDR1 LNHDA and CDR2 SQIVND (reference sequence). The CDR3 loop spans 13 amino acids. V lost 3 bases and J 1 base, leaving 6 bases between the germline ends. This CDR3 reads CASSIYRNTEAFF. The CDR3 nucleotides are TGTGCCAGTAGTATCTACAGGAACACTGAAGCTTTCTTT.

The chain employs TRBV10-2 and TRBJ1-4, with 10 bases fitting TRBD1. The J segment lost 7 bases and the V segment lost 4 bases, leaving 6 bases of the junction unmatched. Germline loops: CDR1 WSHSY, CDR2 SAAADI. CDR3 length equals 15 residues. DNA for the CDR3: TGCGCCAGCAGTGTGACAGGGGGCTACAGTGAAAAACTGTTTTTT. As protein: CASSVTGGYSEKLFF.

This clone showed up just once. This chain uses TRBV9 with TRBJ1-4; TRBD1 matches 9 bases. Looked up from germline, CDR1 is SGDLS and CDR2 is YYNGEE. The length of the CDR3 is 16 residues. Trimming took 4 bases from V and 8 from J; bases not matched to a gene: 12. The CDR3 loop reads CASSSGSGQGSEKLFF. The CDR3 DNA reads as TGTGCCAGCAGCAGCGGTTCGGGACAGGGAAGCGAAAAACTGTTTTTT.